The 22 T cell receptor beta chains presented below share a single source sample, sequenced in a study of cytomegalovirus exposure and HLA in healthy donors. The PCR was carried out with 60 Vbeta primers and 13 Jbeta primers. Only in-frame clones appear in the TCRdb table, and some are missing; sequencing was by immunoSEQ multiplex PCR. The sample includes 200,000 or so clones, 65% to 85% of them seen just once. The specimen was PBMCs. The receptors shown here come from a woman in her 30s in good health and CMV-seropositive.

In the case of this clone: This specimen includes other DNA sequences encoding the same CDR3. V and J are TRBV14 and TRBJ2-7; tentative D call: TRBD1 (5 bases). Deletions cut 1 base from V and 3 bases from J, with 7 bases between. The V gene's germline CDR1 is SGHDN and CDR2 FVKESK. This CDR3 region has 13 residues. The CDR3 DNA follows: TGTGCCAGCAGCCAAGTCCAGGGCTACGAGCAGTACTTC. As protein: CASSQVQGYEQYF.

This clone has a handful of counts. The rearrangement uses TRBV19 and TRBJ1-5, with D perhaps TRBD1 (6 bases). The V and J ends lost 4 bases and 4 bases respectively, with 14 bases between them. Germline loops: CDR1 LNHDA, CDR2 SQIVND (reference sequence). This CDR3 is 15 amino acids long. The CDR3 DNA is TGTGCCAGTAGTACTCGCGGACAGTTGAATCAGCCCCAGCATTTT. Translating it yields CASSTRGQLNQPQHF. The full variable domain, with the rest looked up from reference TRBV19 and TRBJ1-5, is DGGITQSPKYLFRKEGQNVTLSCEQNLNHDAMYWYRQDPGQGLRLIYYSQIVNDFQKGDIAEGYSVSREKKESFPLTVTSAQKNPTAFYLCASSTRGQLNQPQHFGDGTRLSIL.

This chain uses TRBV4-2 with TRBJ1-2; the D gene is possibly TRBD1 (5 bases). This CDR3 comprises 15 residues. The V end lost 3 bases, the J end lost 7 bases, and 18 bases lay between the germline ends. Germline CDR1 is LGHNA and CDR2 is YNFKEQ. CDR3 coding DNA: TGTGCCAGCAGCCACCCTGGGGGGGTAGTTCCTGGCTACACCTTC. Protein: CASSHPGGVVPGYTF.

CDR3 sequence reads: CAILDFYQETQYF. CDR3 DNA sequence: TGTGCCATCCTGGACTTTTACCAAGAGACCCAGTACTTC. The V gene is TRBV2, the J gene TRBJ2-5; tentative D call: TRBD2 (5 bases). V was trimmed by 10 bases and J by 0 bases, leaving 12 bases between them. The germline V gene encodes CDR1 SNHLY and CDR2 FYNNEI. The length of the CDR3 is 13 residues.

V is TRBV4-3 and J is TRBJ1-2; D is possibly TRBD1 (5 bases). CDR3 length: 15 residues. Germline values: CDR1 LGHNA, CDR2 YSLEER. V lost 4 bases and J 0 bases, leaving 12 bases between the germline ends. Here the CDR3 reads CASSPGHIANYGYTF. Here the CDR3 DNA reads TGCGCCAGCAGCCCAGGACACATAGCTAACTATGGCTACACCTTC.

The rearrangement uses TRBV15 and TRBJ1-2; 10 nucleotides align to TRBD1. From germline, CDR1 is LNHNV and CDR2 YYDKDF (reference sequence). The CDR3 has 18 residues. Trimming took 0 bases from V and 1 from J; bases not matched to a gene: 8. The DNA of the CDR3 is TGTGCCACCAGCAGAGATCGGGACAGGGGATATAGTAACTATGGCTACACCTTC. This encodes CATSRDRDRGYSNYGYTF.

This clone was seen only a few times. This chain links TRBV6-5 with TRBJ1-1; 8 bases map to TRBD1. With V trimmed by 8 bases and J by 11 bases, 13 bases remained unmatched. This CDR3 spans 13 amino acids. Germline values: CDR1 MNHEY, CDR2 SVGAGI. This chain's CDR3 is CASHSTGDLQAFF. CDR3 DNA: TGTGCCAGCCACTCGACAGGGGACTTACAGGCTTTCTTT.

This chain joins TRBV28 and TRBJ1-2, with no clear D. V was trimmed by 2 bases and J by 4 bases, leaving 8 bases between them. Germline V lookup: CDR1 MDHEN, CDR2 SYDVKM. The CDR3 has 13 amino acids. CDR3 in DNA: TGTGCCAGCAGTTTACCCGAGGGCTATGGCTACACCTTC. Its protein product is CASSLPEGYGYTF.

The chain carries TRBV4-2 and TRBJ2-7; D unclear. There are 18 residues in the CDR3. V lost 0 bases to trimming and J lost 0 bases, with 18 bases between them. Germline lookup yields CDR1 LGHNA and CDR2 YNFKEQ. CDR3 sequence (DNA): TGTGCCAGCAGCCAAGAGAAGCTTTCGGAAAGGAGCTCCTACGAGCAGTACTTC. It specifies CASSQEKLSERSSYEQYF.

The gene calls are TRBV10-1 and TRBJ2-4; D gene uncertain. V lost 6 bases, J lost 6 bases, and 12 bases lay in between. Germline V gives CDR1 WNHNN, CDR2 SYGVQD (reference sequence). The CDR3 sequence is 13 residues long. The CDR3 coding sequence is TGCGCCAGCAGCCCGCGGAGTGGAAACATTCAGTACTTC. Protein sequence: CASSPRSGNIQYF.

V is TRBV19 and J is TRBJ2-2, with D tentatively TRBD1 (7 bases). Trimming took 5 bases from V and 2 from J, leaving 15 bases between them. The germline V gene has CDR1 LNHDA and CDR2 SQIVND (reference sequence). The CDR3 consists of 16 residues. The CDR3 bases are TGTGCCAGTAGTCTAGGGGGCGGACTAAACACCGGGGAGCTGTTTTTT. Its protein is CASSLGGGLNTGELFF.

This clone has more than one count but fewer than ten. V gene TRBV25-1 combines with J gene TRBJ1-1; TRBD1 might be the D (6 bases). V was pared by 6 bases and J by 1 base, with 18 bases between. The CDR3 loop spans 16 amino acids. Germline V gene data show CDR1 as MGHDK and CDR2 as SYGVNS. The CDR3 DNA reads TGTGCCAGCAGAGAAAAAAGGGGGGGATGGAACACTGAAGCTTTCTTT. Amino acids: CASREKRGGWNTEAFF.

The chain joins TRBV25-1 to TRBJ1-2, with 8 bases identical to TRBD1. The CDR3 is made up of 13 amino acids. V gave up 4 bases and J gave up 4 bases; unmatched junction bases: 2. Per germline, CDR1 MGHDK and CDR2 SYGVNS. The CDR3 coding sequence is TGTGCCAGCAGTGGGGGACAGGTCTATGGCTACACCTTC. Residues: CASSGGQVYGYTF.

This rearrangement joins TRBV28 to TRBJ1-4; the match to TRBD1 covers 7 bases. J was trimmed by 8 bases and V by 5 bases; bases with no gene match: 14. The CDR3 extends over 16 amino acids. Per germline, CDR1 MDHEN and CDR2 SYDVKM. CDR3: CASSVLKQGQQEKLFF. CDR3 DNA sequence: TGTGCCAGCAGTGTACTCAAACAGGGACAGCAAGAAAAACTGTTTTTT.

The V and J genes are TRBV28 and TRBJ2-4; D is possibly TRBD2 (5 bases). The CDR3 loop spans 14 amino acids. Germline assignment: CDR1 MDHEN and CDR2 SYDVKM. Deletions cut 7 bases from V and 2 bases from J, with 12 bases between. CDR3 coding DNA: TGTGCCAGCATGACGGGGTATCCCAAAAACATTCAGTACTTC. As protein: CASMTGYPKNIQYF.

This clone appeared a few times. This chain links TRBV7-6 with TRBJ2-3; D might be TRBD2 (6 bases). The CDR3 length is 16 residues. Germline-derived CDR1 and CDR2 are SGHVS and FNYEAQ. V was trimmed by 6 bases and J by 6 bases, leaving 22 bases between them. For the CDR3, the DNA is TGTGCCAGCAGGCGGGGAGACGGCACCTGGGCCGATACGCAGTATTTT. This translates into CASRRGDGTWADTQYF.

This clone has a handful of counts. The genes are TRBV4-2 and TRBJ2-7, with D perhaps matching TRBD1 (6 bases). This CDR3 comprises 15 residues. Germline V gene data show CDR1 as LGHNA and CDR2 as YNFKEQ. Trimming removed 0 bases from V and 2 bases from J, with 11 bases in between. CDR3 protein: CASSQDLGQPYEQYF. As DNA, the CDR3 is TGTGCCAGCAGCCAAGATTTAGGACAGCCCTACGAGCAGTACTTC.

This chain connects TRBV5-6 to TRBJ2-7, with a possible D match to TRBD1 (6 bases). The CDR3 has 16 residues. V lost 4 bases to trimming and J lost 5 bases, with 22 bases between them. The germline V gene has CDR1 SGHDT and CDR2 YYEEEE. The DNA of the CDR3 is TGTGCCAGCAGCCTCCGAGGTGGGGGCTCAGAAAACGAGCAGTACTTC. Amino acid sequence: CASSLRGGGSENEQYF.

This rearrangement joins TRBV5-1 to TRBJ1-1; D may be TRBD1 (5 bases). Germline V gives CDR1 SGHRS, CDR2 YFSETQ. The CDR3 loop spans 16 amino acids. Trimming removed 5 bases from V and 5 bases from J, with 22 bases in between. As DNA, the CDR3 is TGCGCCAGCAGGGAGGGCAGGGCGGCGAGAGGTACTGAAGCTTTCTTT. The encoded protein is CASREGRAARGTEAFF. The full variable domain, completed using reference TRBV5-1 and TRBJ1-1, is KAGVTQTPRYLIKTRGQQVTLSCSPISGHRSVSWYQQTPGQGLQFLFEYFSETQRNKGNFPGRFSGRQFSNSRSEMNVSTLELGDSALYLCASREGRAARGTEAFFGQGTRLTVV.

The chain employs TRBV18 and TRBJ2-7; 9 bases agree with TRBD1. CDR1 is KGHSH and CDR2 is LQKENI in the germline V gene. The V and J ends lost 2 bases and 4 bases, in that order; junction bases with no gene match: 6. The CDR3 has 15 residues. The CDR3 bases are TGTGCCAGCTCACCAGGGACAGGGTTAGTATACGAGCAGTACTTC. Translating gives CASSPGTGLVYEQYF.

The chain combines TRBV10-1 with TRBJ2-3; maybe TRBD2 (6 bases). V was trimmed by 4 bases and J by 6 bases, leaving 11 bases between them. CDR1 and CDR2 from the germline V gene are WNHNN and SYGVQD (reference sequence). The CDR3 sequence is 13 residues long. This CDR3 is CASSVPREDTQYF. The CDR3 DNA reads as TGCGCCAGCAGTGTACCCCGGGAGGATACGCAGTATTTT.

The chain couples TRBV6-1 to TRBJ2-7; 7 bases map to TRBD1. This CDR3 is built from 15 residues. Germline V CDR1 and CDR2: MNHNS, SASEGT. V gave up 6 bases and J gave up 6 bases; unmatched junction bases: 14. DNA of the CDR3: TGTGCCAGCAGCGTAACGACAGGGTCGTTGGGCGAGCAGTACTTC. This sequence encodes CASSVTTGSLGEQYF.